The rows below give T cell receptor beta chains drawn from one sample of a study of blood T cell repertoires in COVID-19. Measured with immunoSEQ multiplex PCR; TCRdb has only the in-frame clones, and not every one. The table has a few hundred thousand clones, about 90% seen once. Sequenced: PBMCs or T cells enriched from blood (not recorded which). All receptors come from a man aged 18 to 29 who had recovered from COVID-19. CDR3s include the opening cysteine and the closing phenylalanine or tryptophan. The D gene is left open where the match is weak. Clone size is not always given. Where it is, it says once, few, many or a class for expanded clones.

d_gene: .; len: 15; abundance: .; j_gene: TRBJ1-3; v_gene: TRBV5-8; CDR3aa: CASSFGFTSGNTIYF; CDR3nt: TGTGCCAGCAGCTTTGGCTTTACGTCGGGAAACACCATATATTTT
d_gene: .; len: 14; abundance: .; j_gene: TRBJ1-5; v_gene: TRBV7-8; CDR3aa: CASSFGGGRQPQHF; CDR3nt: TGTGCCAGCAGCTTTGGGGGAGGGAGGCAGCCCCAGCATTTT
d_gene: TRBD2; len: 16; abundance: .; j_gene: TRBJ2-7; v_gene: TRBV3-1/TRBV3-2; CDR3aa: CASSQGTSGASYEQYF; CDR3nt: TGTGCCAGCAGCCAAGGGACTAGCGGAGCCTCCTACGAGCAGTACTTC
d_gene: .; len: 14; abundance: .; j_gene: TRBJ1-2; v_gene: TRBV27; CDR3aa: CASSLSPDSLGYTF; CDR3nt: TGTGCCAGCAGTTTATCACCGGACAGTCTTGGCTACACCTTC
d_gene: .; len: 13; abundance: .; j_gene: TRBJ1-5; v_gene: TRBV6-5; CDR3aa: CASIKETFQPQHF; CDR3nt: TGTGCCAGCATCAAGGAGACCTTTCAGCCCCAGCATTTT
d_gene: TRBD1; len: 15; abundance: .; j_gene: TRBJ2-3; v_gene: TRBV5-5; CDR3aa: CASSLVDRLTDTQYF; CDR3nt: TGTGCCAGCAGCTTGGTGGACAGGCTAACAGATACGCAGTATTTT
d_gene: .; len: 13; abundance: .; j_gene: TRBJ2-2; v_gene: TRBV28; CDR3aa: CASSAQGSGELFF; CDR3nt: TGTGCCAGCAGTGCACAGGGTTCCGGGGAGCTGTTTTTT
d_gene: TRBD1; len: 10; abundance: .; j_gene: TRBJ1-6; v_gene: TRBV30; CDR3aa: CAWGTGPLHF; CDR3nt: TGTGCCTGGGGGACAGGGCCCCTCCACTTT
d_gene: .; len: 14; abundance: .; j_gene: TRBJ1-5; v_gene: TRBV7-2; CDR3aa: CASSSVQGNQPQHF; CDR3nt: TGTGCCAGCAGCTCTGTACAGGGTAATCAGCCCCAGCATTTT
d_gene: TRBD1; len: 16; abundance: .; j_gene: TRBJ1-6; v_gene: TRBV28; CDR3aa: CASRGQGSSYNSPLHF; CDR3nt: TGTGCCAGCAGGGGACAGGGCAGCTCCTATAATTCACCCCTCCACTTT
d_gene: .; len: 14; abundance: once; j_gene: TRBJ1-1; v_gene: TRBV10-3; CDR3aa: CAISVQGSNTEAFF; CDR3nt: TGTGCCATCAGTGTACAGGGCTCGAACACTGAAGCTTTCTTT
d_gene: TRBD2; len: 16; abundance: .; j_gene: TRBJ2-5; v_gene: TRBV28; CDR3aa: CASSPRRLAGGETQYF; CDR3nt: TGTGCCAGCAGTCCCCGACGACTAGCGGGAGGGGAGACCCAGTACTTC
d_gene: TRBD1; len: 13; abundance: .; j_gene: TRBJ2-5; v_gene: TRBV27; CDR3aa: CASKNRGLGTQYF; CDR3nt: TGTGCCAGCAAGAACAGGGGTCTGGGGACCCAGTACTTC
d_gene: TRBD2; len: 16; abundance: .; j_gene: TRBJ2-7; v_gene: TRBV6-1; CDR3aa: CASSEQGTSGSYEQYF; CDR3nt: TGTGCCAGCAGTGAGCAAGGGACTAGCGGATCCTACGAGCAGTACTTC
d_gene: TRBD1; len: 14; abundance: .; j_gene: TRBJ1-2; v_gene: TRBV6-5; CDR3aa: CASRAGTGNYGYTF; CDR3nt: TGTGCCAGCAGGGCCGGGACAGGGAACTATGGCTACACCTTC
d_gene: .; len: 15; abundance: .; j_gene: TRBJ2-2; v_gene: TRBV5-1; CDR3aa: CASSIRDKVTGELFF; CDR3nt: TGCGCCAGCAGCATCCGGGACAAGGTCACCGGGGAGCTGTTTTTT
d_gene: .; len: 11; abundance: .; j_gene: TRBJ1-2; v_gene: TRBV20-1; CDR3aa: CSAPTDYGYTF; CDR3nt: TGCAGTGCCCCGACAGACTATGGCTACACCTTC
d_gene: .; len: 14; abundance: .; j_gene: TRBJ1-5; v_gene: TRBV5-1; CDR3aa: CASSLDPANQPQHF; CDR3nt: TGCGCCAGCAGCTTGGACCCAGCGAATCAGCCCCAGCATTTT
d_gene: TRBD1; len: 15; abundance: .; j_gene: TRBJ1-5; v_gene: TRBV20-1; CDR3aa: CSASYGTVESQPQHF; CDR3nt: TGCAGTGCTAGTTATGGGACAGTGGAGAGTCAGCCCCAGCATTTT
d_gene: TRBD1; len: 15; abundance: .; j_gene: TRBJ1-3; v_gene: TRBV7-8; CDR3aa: CASSLGTASGNTIYF; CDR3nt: TGTGCCAGCAGCTTGGGGACAGCCTCTGGAAACACCATATATTTT
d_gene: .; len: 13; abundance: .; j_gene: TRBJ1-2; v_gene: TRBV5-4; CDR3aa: CASSFVGSYGYTF; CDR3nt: TGTGCCAGCAGCTTTGTCGGGAGCTATGGCTACACCTTC
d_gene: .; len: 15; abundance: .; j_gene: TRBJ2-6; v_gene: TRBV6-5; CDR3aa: CASTEGSSGANVLTF; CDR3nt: TGTGCCAGCACCGAAGGGAGTTCTGGGGCCAACGTCCTGACTTTC
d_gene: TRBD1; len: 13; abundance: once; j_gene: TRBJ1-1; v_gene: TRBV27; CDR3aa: CASKGTVNTEAFF; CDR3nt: TGTGCCAGCAAGGGGACAGTCAACACTGAAGCTTTCTTT
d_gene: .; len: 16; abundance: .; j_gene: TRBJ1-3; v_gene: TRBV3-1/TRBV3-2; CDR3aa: CASSNRKTGTGNTIYF; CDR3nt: TGTGCCAGCAGCAATAGAAAAACAGGGACTGGAAACACCATATATTTT
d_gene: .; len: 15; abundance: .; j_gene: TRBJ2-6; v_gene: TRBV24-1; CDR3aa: CATSELAKGANVLTF; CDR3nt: TGTGCCACCAGTGAGCTGGCCAAGGGGGCCAACGTCCTGACTTTC
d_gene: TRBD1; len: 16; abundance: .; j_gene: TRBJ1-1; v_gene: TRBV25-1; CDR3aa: CASSPPPGQGGTEAFF; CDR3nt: TGTGCCAGCAGTCCCCCCCCCGGACAGGGGGGCACTGAAGCTTTCTTT
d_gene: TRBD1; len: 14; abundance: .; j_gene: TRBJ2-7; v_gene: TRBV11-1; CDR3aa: CASSFGTGGAGQYF; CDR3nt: TGTGCCAGCAGCTTCGGGACAGGGGGCGCGGGGCAGTACTTC